A selection of T cell receptor beta chains follows, all from one sample in a study of T cell changes during pregnancy in multiple sclerosis. The assay was immunoSEQ multiplex PCR, and TCRdb's table has in-frame clones only and misses some. The table lists about 98,000 clones, just over 90% of them singletons. Source: peripheral blood, taken after pregnancy. The source of these receptors is a female donor in good health, enrolled as a control in a pregnancy study. Each CDR3 is given without its conserved first and last residue.

v_call,j_call,cdr3_aa
TRBV11-3,TRBJ2-7,ASSSRRGSEQY
TRBV7-2,TRBJ2-7,ASSLGLAGTYEQY
TRBV19,TRBJ1-5,ASIDRGVNQPQH
TRBV7-8,TRBJ1-5,ASSLRGQLNQPQH
TRBV12-5,TRBJ1-3,ASGLRTTGNTIY
TRBV6-5,TRBJ2-1,ASSPGDRPYNEQF
TRBV5-1,TRBJ1-1,ASSLISTLNTEAF
TRBV4-1,TRBJ1-2,ASSQVGLVYGYT
TRBV30,TRBJ1-5,AWTQGGDQPQH
TRBV11-1,TRBJ2-3,ASSREGWSSTDTQY
TRBV27,TRBJ1-5,ASSWPGFQPQH
TRBV9,TRBJ1-5,ASSPRGEGHQPQH
TRBV28,TRBJ2-1,ASSSGTEAYNEQF
TRBV7-6,TRBJ2-1,ASSPGQGATSSYNEQF
TRBV5-4,TRBJ2-7,ASSYPDRSYEQY
TRBV18,TRBJ1-1,ASSPDAGTEAF
TRBV9,TRBJ1-1,ASSPGHLGNTEAF
TRBV2,TRBJ1-5,ASSGEGGGQPQH
TRBV5-4,TRBJ2-7,ASSDRAGGIDEQY
TRBV18,TRBJ2-2,ASSPVVRTNTGELF
TRBV6-6,TRBJ1-5,ASSYSPLGDNQPQH
TRBV21-1,TRBJ2-1,ASSSIVAGGNNEQF
TRBV6-5,TRBJ2-7,ASSSTPTGFSSEQY
TRBV19,TRBJ2-5,ASSIARGGETQY
TRBV6-6,TRBJ2-7,ASLQAGAYGEQY
TRBV7-9,TRBJ1-4,ASSQIGGAGEKLF
TRBV13,TRBJ1-2,ASSSPGQESPGYT
TRBV6-1,TRBJ1-1,AMLPDRGMNTEAF
TRBV5-1,TRBJ2-5,ASSSGLAGGPVGETQY
TRBV5-1,TRBJ1-5,ASSLTGGTNQPQH
TRBV23-1,TRBJ2-7,ASSHSLRGEQY
TRBV6-4,TRBJ1-2,ASSAGRGYYGYT
TRBV6-5,TRBJ2-1,ASSYKGQGISEQF
TRBV7-2,TRBJ1-2,ASSYSAGLGGYT
TRBV4-1,TRBJ2-1,ASSQGGASSYNEQF
TRBV7-9,TRBJ1-2,ASSLPDRGANYGYT
TRBV19,TRBJ2-6,ASNPSNGWAGANVLT
TRBV30,TRBJ2-3,AWSYSGDTQY
TRBV30,TRBJ1-1,AWFRVGGNTEAF
TRBV29-1,TRBJ2-1,SVGDRGWEQF
TRBV27,TRBJ1-1,ASSPAGAGTEAF
TRBV15,TRBJ1-1,ATSKRTGGRAEAF
TRBV19,TRBJ2-7,ASSGLAASYEQY
TRBV5-4,TRBJ1-1,ASSSPGMNTEAF
TRBV6-5,TRBJ1-1,ASSYDQLGEAF
TRBV13,TRBJ2-1,ASSSYSEEQF
TRBV5-1,TRBJ2-3,ASSLAIAGGTDTQY
TRBV2,TRBJ1-1,ASSARGYEAF